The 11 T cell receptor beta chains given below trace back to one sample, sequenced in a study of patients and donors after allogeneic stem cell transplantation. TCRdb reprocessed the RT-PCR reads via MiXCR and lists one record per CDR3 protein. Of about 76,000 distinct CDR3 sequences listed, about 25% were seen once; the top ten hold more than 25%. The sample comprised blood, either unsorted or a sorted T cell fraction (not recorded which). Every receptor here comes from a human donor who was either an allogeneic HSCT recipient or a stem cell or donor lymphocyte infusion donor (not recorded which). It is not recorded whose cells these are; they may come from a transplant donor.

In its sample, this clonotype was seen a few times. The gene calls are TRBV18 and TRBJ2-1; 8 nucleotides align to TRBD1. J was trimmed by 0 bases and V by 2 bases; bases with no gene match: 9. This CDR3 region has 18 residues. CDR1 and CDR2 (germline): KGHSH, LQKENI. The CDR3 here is CASSPWDRRRASYNEQFF. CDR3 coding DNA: TGTGCCAGCTCACCATGGGACAGGAGGAGGGCCTCCTACAATGAGCAGTTCTTC.

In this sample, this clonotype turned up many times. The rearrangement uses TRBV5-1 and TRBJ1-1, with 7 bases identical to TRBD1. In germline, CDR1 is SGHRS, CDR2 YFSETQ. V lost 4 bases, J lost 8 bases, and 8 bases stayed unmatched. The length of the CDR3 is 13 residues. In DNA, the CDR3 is TGCGCCAGCAGCCCGGGACAGACCGAAGAAGCTTTCTTT. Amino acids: CASSPGQTEEAFF.

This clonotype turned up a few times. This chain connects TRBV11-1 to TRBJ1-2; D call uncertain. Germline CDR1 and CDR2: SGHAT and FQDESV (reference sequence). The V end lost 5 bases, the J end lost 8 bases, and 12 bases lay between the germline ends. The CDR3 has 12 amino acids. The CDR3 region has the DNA TGTGCCAGCAGCCGGGTGGGGTACGGCTACACCTTC. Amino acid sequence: CASSRVGYGYTF.

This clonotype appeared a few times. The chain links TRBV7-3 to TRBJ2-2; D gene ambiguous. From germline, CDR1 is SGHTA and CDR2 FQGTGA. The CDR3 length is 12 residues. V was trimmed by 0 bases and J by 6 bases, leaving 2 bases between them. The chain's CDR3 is CASSLTPGELFF. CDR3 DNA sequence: TGTGCCAGCAGCTTAACCCCCGGGGAGCTGTTTTTT.

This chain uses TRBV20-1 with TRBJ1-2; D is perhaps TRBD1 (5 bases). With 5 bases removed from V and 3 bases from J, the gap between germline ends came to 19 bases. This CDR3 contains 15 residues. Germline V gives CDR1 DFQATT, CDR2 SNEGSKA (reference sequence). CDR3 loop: CSAPLRPGRDYGYTF. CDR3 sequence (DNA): TGCAGTGCTCCTCTCCGCCCGGGCAGGGACTATGGCTACACCTTC.

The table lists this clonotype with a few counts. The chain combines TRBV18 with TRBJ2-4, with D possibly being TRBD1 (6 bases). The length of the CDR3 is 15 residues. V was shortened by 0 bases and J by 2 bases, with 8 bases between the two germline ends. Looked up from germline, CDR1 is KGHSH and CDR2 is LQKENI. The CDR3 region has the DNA TGTGCCAGCTCACCACCACAGGGCCCCAAAAACATTCAGTACTTC. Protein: CASSPPQGPKNIQYF.

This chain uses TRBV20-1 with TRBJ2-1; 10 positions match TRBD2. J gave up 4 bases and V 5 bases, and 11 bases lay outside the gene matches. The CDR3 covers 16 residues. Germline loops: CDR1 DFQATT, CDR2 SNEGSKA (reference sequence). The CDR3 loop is CSAYHRGTSVYNEQFF. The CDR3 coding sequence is TGCAGTGCTTACCATAGAGGGACTAGCGTATACAATGAGCAGTTCTTC.

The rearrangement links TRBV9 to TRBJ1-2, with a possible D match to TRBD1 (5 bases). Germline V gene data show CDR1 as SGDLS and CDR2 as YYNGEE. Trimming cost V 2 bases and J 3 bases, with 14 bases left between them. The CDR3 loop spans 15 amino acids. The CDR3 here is CASSVAGGAHYGYTF. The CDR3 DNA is TGTGCCAGCAGCGTTGCCGGCGGGGCCCACTATGGCTACACCTTC. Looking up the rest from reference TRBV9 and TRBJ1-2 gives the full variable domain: DSGVTQTPKHLITATGQRVTLRCSPRSGDLSVYWYQQSLDQGLQFLIQYYNGEERAKGNILERFSAQQFPDLHSELNLSSLELGDSALYFCASSVAGGAHYGYTFGSGTRLTVV.

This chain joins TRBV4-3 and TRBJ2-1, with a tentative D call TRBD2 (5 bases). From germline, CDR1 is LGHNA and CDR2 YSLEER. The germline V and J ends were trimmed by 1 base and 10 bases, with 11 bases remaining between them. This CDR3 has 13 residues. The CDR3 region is CASSQVVGAEQFF. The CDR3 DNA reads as TGCGCCAGCAGCCAAGTCGTGGGAGCCGAGCAGTTCTTC.

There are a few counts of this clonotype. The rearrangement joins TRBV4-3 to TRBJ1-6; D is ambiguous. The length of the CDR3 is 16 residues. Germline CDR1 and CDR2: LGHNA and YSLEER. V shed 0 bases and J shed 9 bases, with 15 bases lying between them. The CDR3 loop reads CASSQDFSSAGSPLHF. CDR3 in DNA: TGCGCCAGCAGCCAAGATTTTAGCTCGGCGGGTTCACCCCTCCACTTT.

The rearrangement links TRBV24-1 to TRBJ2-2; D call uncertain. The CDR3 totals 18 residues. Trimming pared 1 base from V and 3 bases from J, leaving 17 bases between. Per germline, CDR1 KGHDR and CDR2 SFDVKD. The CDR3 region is CATSDFHKGPPDTGELFF. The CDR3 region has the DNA TGTGCCACCAGTGATTTCCATAAGGGCCCCCCAGACACCGGGGAGCTGTTTTTT.